The 7 T cell receptor beta chains below were found in one sample sequenced in a study of CD8 T cells in cerebrospinal fluid in Alzheimer's disease. Reprocessing the 10x single-cell sequencing reads, TCRdb reports a single entry for every CDR3 protein and omits DNA. The sample table includes some 640 distinct CDR3 sequences. Source material: cerebrospinal fluid. All receptors derive from a human donor in good health.

This clonotype is classed as large by frequency. The rearrangement uses TRBV7-3 and TRBJ2-3; TCRdb designates TRBD1, a call that cannot be tested without DNA. The CDR3 has 15 residues. Germline V gives CDR1 SGHTA, CDR2 FQGTGA. CDR3 sequence reads: CASSLGGFITDTQYF.

By frequency, this clonotype is large (0.1 to 1%). This rearrangement joins TRBV5-5 to TRBJ2-2; as DNA is missing, the TRBD1 call by TCRdb cannot be tested. The length of the CDR3 is 15 residues. The germline V gene encodes CDR1 SGHKS and CDR2 YYEKEE (reference sequence). The CDR3 loop reads CASSLHQGSTGELFF.

The chain links TRBV30 to TRBJ2-7; there is no DNA to check the TCRdb D call of TRBD1. This CDR3 comprises 15 residues. Germline CDR1 reads GTSNPN; CDR2 reads SVGIG (reference sequence). This CDR3 is CAWSALTGSLYEQYF.

According to its frequency, this clonotype is medium-sized. The chain employs TRBV5-4 and TRBJ1-1; TCRdb calls TRBD1, which cannot be checked without DNA. The germline CDR1 and CDR2 sequences are SGHNT and YYREEE (reference sequence). The CDR3 is 15 residues long. CDR3 loop: CASSLGLRGNTEAFF.

This clonotype is identified as medium-sized (0.01 to 0.1%) from frequency. The chain combines TRBV5-1 with TRBJ2-1. The germline V gene has CDR1 SGHRS and CDR2 YFSETQ. The CDR3 loop spans 16 amino acids. CDR3 in amino acids: CASSSNSGGSYNEQFF.

The chain recombines TRBV5-1 with TRBJ2-1; TCRdb returns TRBD2, unconfirmable since there is no DNA. The CDR3 spans 16 residues. Germline CDR1 and CDR2: SGHRS and YFSETQ. The chain's CDR3 is CASSLALALDYNEQFF.

This clonotype ranks as hyperexpanded in terms of frequency. The chain couples TRBV20-1 to TRBJ1-1; without DNA, the TCRdb call of TRBD1 cannot be checked. The CDR3 length is 14 residues. The germline V gene has CDR1 DFQATT and CDR2 SNEGSKA (reference sequence). Here the CDR3 reads CSASLGHWNTEAFF.